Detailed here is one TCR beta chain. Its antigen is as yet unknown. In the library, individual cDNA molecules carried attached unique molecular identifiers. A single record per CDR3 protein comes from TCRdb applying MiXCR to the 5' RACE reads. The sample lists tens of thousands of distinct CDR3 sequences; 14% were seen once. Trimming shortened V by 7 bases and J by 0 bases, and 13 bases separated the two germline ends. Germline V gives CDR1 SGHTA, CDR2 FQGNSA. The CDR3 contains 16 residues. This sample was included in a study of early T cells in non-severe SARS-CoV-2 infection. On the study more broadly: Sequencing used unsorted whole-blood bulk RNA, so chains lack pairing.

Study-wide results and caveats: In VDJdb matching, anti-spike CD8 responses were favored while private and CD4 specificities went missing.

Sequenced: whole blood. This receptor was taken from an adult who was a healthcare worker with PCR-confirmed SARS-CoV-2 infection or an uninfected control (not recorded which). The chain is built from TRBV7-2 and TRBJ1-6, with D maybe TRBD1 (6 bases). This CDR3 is CASKLGASSYNSPLHF. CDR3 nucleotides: TGTGCCAGCAAGTTGGGGGCTAGCTCCTATAATTCACCCCTCCACTTT.